What follows are 32 T cell receptor beta chains derived from one specimen sequenced in a study of blood T cells in healthy people across ages. Through a sample-barcoded 5' primer and a J-beta primer mix, a second PCR was run for 7 to 11 cycles. From the 5' RACE reads, TCRdb called clonotypes with MiXCR, one entry per CDR3 protein. The sample shows about 720,000 distinct CDR3 sequences, roughly 20% of them seen only once. Sequenced sample: blood. Receptors were obtained from a man in his sixties or seventies in good health.

This clonotype was seen more than once but under ten times. The junction departs from the called germline gene at one end, perhaps through a read error. This chain connects TRBV7-2 to TRBJ2-5, with 7 bases that match TRBD2. The end of the DNA aligns better with TRBJ2-7, so the J call may be wrong. Germline-derived CDR1 and CDR2 are SGHTA and FQGNSA. The length of the CDR3 is 13 residues. The CDR3 nucleotides read TGTGCCAGCAGCCTAGCGGACCTGTACGAGCAGTACTTC. Its protein product is CASSLADLYEQYF.

This clonotype was seen repeatedly, ten times or more. The rearrangement joins TRBV29-1 to TRBJ1-2; 7 bases are a match to TRBD1. The CDR3 covers 12 residues. Germline lookup yields CDR1 SQVTM and CDR2 ANQGSEA. Losses at the gene ends were 7 bases for V and 3 bases for J; bases not matched to a gene: 5. CDR3 amino acids: CSGQGKDYGYTF. The CDR3 DNA is TGCAGCGGACAGGGCAAGGACTATGGCTACACCTTC.

This clonotype has at least ten counts. The rearrangement uses TRBV27 and TRBJ2-1; 13 nucleotides line up with TRBD2. V gave up 6 bases and J gave up 4 bases; unmatched junction bases: 6. The germline V gene has CDR1 MNHEY and CDR2 SMNVEV (reference sequence). The CDR3 extends over 16 amino acids. CDR3 amino acids: CASRELAGGPYNEQFF. The CDR3 DNA sequence: TGTGCCAGCAGGGAACTAGCGGGAGGGCCTTACAATGAGCAGTTCTTC.

This chain uses TRBV29-1 with TRBJ1-5; TRBD1 might be the D (5 bases). CDR1 and CDR2 from the germline V gene are SQVTM and ANQGSEA. Trimming took 7 bases from V and 7 from J, leaving 17 bases between them. This CDR3 is built from 13 residues. The CDR3 region is CSAQSGGGQPQHF. CDR3 DNA sequence: TGCAGCGCCCAGTCGGGGGGTGGCCAGCCCCAGCATTTT.

The chain combines TRBV12-3 or TRBV12-4 with TRBJ2-2; maybe TRBD1 (6 bases). This CDR3 has 13 amino acids. The V gene lost 6 bases and the J gene lost 6 bases, with 11 bases spanning the gap. In DNA form, the CDR3 reads TGTGCCAGCAGGGAAACAGGGCCCGGGGAGCTGTTTTTT. Translating it yields CASRETGPGELFF.

This clonotype was seen more than once but under ten times. This chain uses TRBV18 with TRBJ1-2; 7 bases match TRBD1. Trimming cost V 1 base and J 4 bases; bases outside gene matches: 9. The CDR3 sequence is 16 residues long. Germline CDR1 is KGHSH and CDR2 is LQKENI. For the CDR3, the DNA is TGTGCCAGCTCACCACGTGAGGGGGCTCAAGGCTATGGCTACACCTTC. It specifies CASSPREGAQGYGYTF.

The rearrangement uses TRBV14 and TRBJ2-7, with 9 nucleotides matching TRBD1. V dropped 0 bases and J dropped 9; count of bases not matched to a gene: 21. The CDR3 spans 19 residues. The germline gives CDR1 SGHDN, CDR2 FVKESK. CDR3 DNA: TGTGCCAGCAGCCAAGAGAAGAAATCACAGGGGGCGTCGTGCTGTGGGCAGTACTTC. Protein: CASSQEKKSQGASCCGQYF.

The genes are TRBV24-1 and TRBJ2-7; D is ambiguous. Germline loops: CDR1 KGHDR, CDR2 SFDVKD. With 10 bases removed from V and 8 bases from J, the gap between germline ends came to 17 bases. CDR3 size: 12 residues. The CDR3 nucleotides read TGTGCCACATCCATCAGTGGTGGGCAGCAGTACTTC. Protein sequence: CATSISGGQQYF.

This clonotype was counted a few times. The DNA for the CDR3 is TGTGCCAGCTCTCCCCGGACAGGAGGCAACGAGCAGTTCTTC. It is translated as CASSPRTGGNEQFF. The V call is TRBV7-2, the J call TRBJ2-1; 7 positions match TRBD1. Per germline, CDR1 SGHTA and CDR2 FQGNSA. This CDR3 is 14 amino acids long. V dropped 8 bases and J dropped 10; count of bases not matched to a gene: 14.

The chain recombines TRBV5-1 with TRBJ1-5; the D gene is possibly TRBD1 (6 bases). CDR1 is SGHRS, CDR2 YFSETQ, per germline. Trimming pared 4 bases from V and 8 bases from J, leaving 19 bases between. The length of the CDR3 is 15 residues. This CDR3 reads CASSTGGGQNEPQHF. The CDR3 region has the DNA TGCGCCAGCAGCACGGGGGGGGGCCAAAATGAGCCCCAGCATTTT.

There are a few counts of this clonotype. The chain joins TRBV10-3 to TRBJ2-3; TRBD2 matches 10 bases. With V trimmed by 4 bases and J by 0 bases, 4 bases remained unmatched. This CDR3 spans 16 amino acids. Germline CDR1 ENHRY, CDR2 SYGVKD. Here the CDR3 reads CAISGPGLASTDTQYF. In nucleotides, the CDR3 is TGTGCCATCAGTGGGCCGGGACTAGCGAGCACAGATACGCAGTATTTT.

This clonotype occurred a few times. The rearrangement uses TRBV5-1 and TRBJ2-1; D remains ambiguous. Germline CDR1 reads SGHRS; CDR2 reads YFSETQ. Trimming removed 4 bases from V and 5 bases from J, with 13 bases in between. The CDR3 totals 14 residues. This chain's CDR3 is CASSQRSPNNEQFF. The CDR3 DNA follows: TGCGCCAGCAGCCAGAGAAGCCCTAACAATGAGCAGTTCTTC.

As DNA, the CDR3 is TGCAGTGCTAGAGCCCCTCGGTGGGGCGGGAGCACAGATACGCAGTATTTT. Amino acid sequence: CSARAPRWGGSTDTQYF. This sequence joins TRBV20-1 and TRBJ2-3; D may correspond to TRBD1 or TRBD2 (5 bases each). CDR3 length: 17 amino acids. Germline values: CDR1 DFQATT, CDR2 SNEGSKA (reference sequence). Trimming cost V 1 base and J 0 bases, with 17 bases left between them.

V is TRBV20-1 and J is TRBJ2-1, with TRBD1 matching over 7 bases. CDR3 length: 12 residues. Germline assignment: CDR1 DFQATT and CDR2 SNEGSKA (reference sequence). The V and J ends lost 3 bases and 6 bases, in that order; junction bases with no gene match: 2. DNA of the CDR3: TGCAGTGCTAGCTACAGGGGCAATGAGCAGTTCTTC. This encodes CSASYRGNEQFF.

The rearrangement uses TRBV20-1 and TRBJ2-1; TRBD2 matches at 14 bases. Germline trimming cut 2 bases from V and 7 bases from J; bases unmatched to any gene: 16. CDR1 is DFQATT, CDR2 SNEGSKA, per germline (reference sequence). CDR3 length: 19 amino acids. This CDR3 is CSARPSGLAGAAWGNEQFF. The CDR3 coding sequence is TGCAGTGCTAGACCTTCGGGACTAGCGGGGGCCGCCTGGGGAAATGAGCAGTTCTTC.

This clonotype was detected a few times. The gene calls are TRBV11-3 and TRBJ1-2; 9 bases are shared with TRBD1. CDR1 and CDR2 from the germline V gene are SGHNT and YENEEA. The J segment lost 5 bases and the V segment lost 5 bases, leaving 6 bases of the junction unmatched. This CDR3 is built from 14 residues. CDR3 DNA: TGTGCCAGCAGCGCACAGGGGGCAGGGTATGGCTACACCTTC. Translation: CASSAQGAGYGYTF.

In its sample, this clonotype was seen a few times. Relative to the germline gene, one junction end is altered; a read error may explain this. This chain links TRBV6-5 with TRBJ1-2; D gene uncertain. Per germline, CDR1 MNHEY and CDR2 SVGAGI. CDR3 size: 13 residues. DNA of the CDR3: TGTGCCAGCAGTTACTCCCCAGCCTATGGCCACACCTTC. Translated, it gives CASSYSPAYGHTF.

Turning to this clonotype: A read error may produce the germline difference seen at one junction end. The gene calls are TRBV12-3 or TRBV12-4 and TRBJ2-1, with 8 bases lining up with TRBD1. CDR3 length equals 18 residues. CDR3 amino acids: CASSLRGTGLVSGNAQFF. CDR3 nucleotide sequence: TGTGCCAGCAGTTTAAGAGGGACAGGACTTGTTTCGGGAAATGCGCAGTTCTTC.

Ten or more counts support this clonotype. This sequence joins TRBV20-1 and TRBJ2-1; 8 nucleotides align to TRBD1. The CDR3 has 15 residues. The J segment lost 4 bases and the V segment lost 3 bases, leaving 8 bases of the junction unmatched. The germline V gene has CDR1 DFQATT and CDR2 SNEGSKA (reference sequence). CDR3 residues: CSASVPGGQYNEQFF. DNA for the CDR3: TGCAGTGCTAGTGTCCCAGGGGGCCAGTACAATGAGCAGTTCTTC.

The chain couples TRBV29-1 to TRBJ1-4, with TRBD1 as a possible D gene (5 bases). Looked up from germline, CDR1 is SQVTM and CDR2 is ANQGSEA. Trimming pared 7 bases from V and 3 bases from J, leaving 12 bases between. This CDR3 is 13 amino acids long. The CDR3 loop is CSGKAGSNEKLFF. The CDR3 DNA sequence: TGCAGCGGCAAGGCAGGGTCTAATGAAAAACTGTTTTTT.

Only a few counts were recorded for this clonotype. The chain recombines TRBV3-1 with TRBJ1-2, with unresolved D. Germline V gene lookup returns CDR1 LGHDT and CDR2 YNNKEL (reference sequence). Trimming removed 6 bases at V and 3 bases at J, with 11 bases between. The CDR3 consists of 13 residues. CDR3 nucleotide sequence: TGTGCCAGCAGGTTGACACCCTACTATGGCTACACCTTC. As protein: CASRLTPYYGYTF.

The chain is built from TRBV6-5 and TRBJ2-3, with D hard to call. This CDR3 spans 14 amino acids. Germline CDR1 MNHEY, CDR2 SVGAGI. The V end lost 6 bases, the J end lost 3 bases, and 13 bases lay between the germline ends. The CDR3 spells CASSDGLETDTQYF. CDR3 coding DNA: TGTGCCAGCAGCGACGGTTTAGAGACAGATACGCAGTATTTT.

This chain uses TRBV6-1 with TRBJ2-3; D unclear. In germline, CDR1 is MNHNS, CDR2 SASEGT. The V end lost 6 bases, the J end lost 0 bases, and 16 bases lay between the germline ends. The CDR3 totals 16 residues. CDR3 protein: CASSQSGDTSTDTQYF. CDR3 bases: TGTGCCAGCAGCCAGAGTGGCGATACTAGCACAGATACGCAGTATTTT.

This clonotype was seen only once. This chain uses TRBV11-2 with TRBJ2-4; perhaps TRBD1 as D (5 bases). With 2 bases removed from V and 6 bases from J, the gap between germline ends came to 11 bases. This CDR3 spans 14 amino acids. The germline gives CDR1 SGHAT, CDR2 FQNNGV. CDR3: CASSLQQGPNIQYF. CDR3 bases: TGTGCCAGCAGCTTACAGCAGGGCCCAAACATTCAGTACTTC.

This chain joins TRBV6-5 and TRBJ2-3, with 10 bases identical to TRBD1. Germline CDR1 reads MNHEY; CDR2 reads SVGAGI. Trimming at V came to 2 bases and at J to 3 bases, leaving 11 bases not matched to a gene. There are 18 residues in the CDR3. In DNA, the CDR3 is TGTGCCAGCAGTTACCAATCCCCGGGACAGGGGTTTACAGATACGCAGTATTTT. Translating it yields CASSYQSPGQGFTDTQYF.

The chain carries TRBV9 and TRBJ2-1; D ambiguous. CDR1 is SGDLS and CDR2 is YYNGEE in the germline V gene. V lost 0 bases and J 6 bases, leaving 7 bases between the germline ends. The CDR3 has 13 residues. DNA of the CDR3: TGTGCCAGCAGCGTAGGTAGTCCCAATGAGCAGTTCTTC. Translated: CASSVGSPNEQFF.

This clonotype occurred a few times. The V call is TRBV3-1, the J call TRBJ2-2, with D perhaps assigned TRBD1 or TRBD2 (5 bases each). V was cut by 5 bases and J by 4 bases, with 14 bases left in between. CDR1 and CDR2 from the germline V gene are LGHDT and YNNKEL (reference sequence). This CDR3 has 15 residues. Here the CDR3 reads CASSGTVRSTGELFF. CDR3 sequence (DNA): TGTGCCAGCAGCGGGACGGTCCGGAGCACCGGGGAGCTGTTTTTT.

The sample holds a few counts of this clonotype. This chain links TRBV3-1 with TRBJ2-1, with 10 bases fitting TRBD2. CDR3 length equals 15 residues. From germline, CDR1 is LGHDT and CDR2 YNNKEL (reference sequence). With 5 bases clipped from V and 4 bases from J, the junction kept 5 bases outside the gene matches. CDR3 region: CASSTRLAGYNEQFF. The CDR3 bases are TGTGCCAGCAGCACTCGACTAGCGGGTTACAATGAGCAGTTCTTC.

This clonotype was detected only a few times. The chain is built from TRBV12-3 or TRBV12-4 and TRBJ2-2; D gene uncertain. V dropped 1 base and J dropped 5 bases, with 8 bases sitting between them. This CDR3 contains 14 residues. CDR3 nucleotides: TGTGCCAGCAGTTTAGTTGCTCAGACCGGGGAGCTGTTTTTT. Its translation is CASSLVAQTGELFF.

This clonotype was seen a few times. The chain recombines TRBV12-3 or TRBV12-4 with TRBJ2-1, with 8 positions matching TRBD2. V was pared by 2 bases and J by 5 bases, with 5 bases of the junction left unmatched. The CDR3 is made up of 15 amino acids. The CDR3 sequence: CASSLSLAGNNEQFF. The CDR3 DNA is TGTGCCAGCAGTTTAAGCCTAGCGGGCAACAATGAGCAGTTCTTC.

The chain joins TRBV15 to TRBJ1-4; unclear D gene. The CDR3 sequence is 17 residues long. Germline V gene sequence: CDR1 LNHNV, CDR2 YYDKDF (reference sequence). The germline V and J ends were trimmed by 0 bases and 8 bases, with 19 bases remaining between them. CDR3 coding DNA: TGTGCCACCAGCAGAGACCCGGTGGTCCCAACCGGGGAAAAACTGTTTTTT. Translating gives CATSRDPVVPTGEKLFF.

The chain employs TRBV27 and TRBJ2-6; D is undetermined. The CDR3 is made up of 14 amino acids. CDR1 MNHEY and CDR2 SMNVEV come from the germline V gene (reference sequence). V was trimmed by 5 bases and J by 7 bases, leaving 12 bases between them. Here the CDR3 reads CASSPSRNANVLTF. The CDR3 nucleotides are TGTGCCAGCAGTCCCTCCCGCAATGCCAACGTCCTGACTTTC.